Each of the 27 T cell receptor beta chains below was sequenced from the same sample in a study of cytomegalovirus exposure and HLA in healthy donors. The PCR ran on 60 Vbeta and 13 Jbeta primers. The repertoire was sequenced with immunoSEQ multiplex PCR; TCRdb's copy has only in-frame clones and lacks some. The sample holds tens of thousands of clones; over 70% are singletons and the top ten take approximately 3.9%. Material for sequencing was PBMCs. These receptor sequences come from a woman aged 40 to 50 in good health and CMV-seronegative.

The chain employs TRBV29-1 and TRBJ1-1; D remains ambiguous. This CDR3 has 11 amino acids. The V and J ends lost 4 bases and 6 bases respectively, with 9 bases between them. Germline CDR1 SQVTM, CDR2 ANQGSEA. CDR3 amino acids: CSVAEGSEAFF. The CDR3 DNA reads TGCAGCGTTGCGGAGGGCTCTGAAGCTTTCTTT.

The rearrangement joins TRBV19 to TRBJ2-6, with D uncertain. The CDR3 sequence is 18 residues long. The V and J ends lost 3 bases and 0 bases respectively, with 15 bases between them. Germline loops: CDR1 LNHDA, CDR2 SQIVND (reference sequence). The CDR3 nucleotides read TGTGCCAGTAGTATTGCAGGCCCCGGCCTCTCTGGGGCCAACGTCCTGACTTTC. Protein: CASSIAGPGLSGANVLTF.

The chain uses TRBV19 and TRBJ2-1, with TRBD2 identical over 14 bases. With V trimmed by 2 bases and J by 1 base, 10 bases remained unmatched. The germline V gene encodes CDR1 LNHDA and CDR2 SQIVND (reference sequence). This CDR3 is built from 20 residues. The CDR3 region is CASSIYPRLAGGPSYNEQFF. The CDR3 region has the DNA TGTGCCAGTAGTATATACCCCCGACTAGCGGGAGGGCCTTCCTACAATGAGCAGTTCTTC.

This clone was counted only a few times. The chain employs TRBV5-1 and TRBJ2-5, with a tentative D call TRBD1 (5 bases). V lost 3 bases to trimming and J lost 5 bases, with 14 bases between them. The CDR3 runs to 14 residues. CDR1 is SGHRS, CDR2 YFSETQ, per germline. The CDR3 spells CASSSTQGLETQYF. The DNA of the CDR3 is TGCGCCAGCAGCTCGACTCAGGGTCTTGAGACCCAGTACTTC.

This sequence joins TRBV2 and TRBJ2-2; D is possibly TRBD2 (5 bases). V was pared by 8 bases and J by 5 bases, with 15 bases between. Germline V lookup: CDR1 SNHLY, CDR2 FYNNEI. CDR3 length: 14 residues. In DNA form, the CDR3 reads TGTGCCAGCGCGAGGGTGGCGTTTACCGGGGAGCTGTTTTTT. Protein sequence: CASARVAFTGELFF.

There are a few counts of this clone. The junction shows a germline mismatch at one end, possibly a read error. The CDR3 loop is CSSVASTGELFF. In DNA, the CDR3 is TGTTCCAGCGTAGCGAGCACCGGGGAGCTGTTTTTT. The V gene is TRBV7-9, the J gene TRBJ2-2, with a tentative D call TRBD2 (5 bases). The CDR3 loop spans 12 amino acids. Looked up from germline, CDR1 is SEHNR and CDR2 is FQNEAQ (reference sequence).

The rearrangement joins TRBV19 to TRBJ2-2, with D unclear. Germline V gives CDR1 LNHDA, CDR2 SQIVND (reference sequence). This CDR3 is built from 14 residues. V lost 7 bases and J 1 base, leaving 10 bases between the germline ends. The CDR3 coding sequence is TGTGCCAGTAACCCTGCAGGGAACACCGGGGAGCTGTTTTTT. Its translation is CASNPAGNTGELFF.

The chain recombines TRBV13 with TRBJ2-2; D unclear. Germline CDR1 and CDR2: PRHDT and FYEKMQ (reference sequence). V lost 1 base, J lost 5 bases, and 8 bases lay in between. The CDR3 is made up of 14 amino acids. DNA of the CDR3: TGTGCCAGCAGCTTAGACAAACTAACCGGGGAGCTGTTTTTT. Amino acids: CASSLDKLTGELFF.

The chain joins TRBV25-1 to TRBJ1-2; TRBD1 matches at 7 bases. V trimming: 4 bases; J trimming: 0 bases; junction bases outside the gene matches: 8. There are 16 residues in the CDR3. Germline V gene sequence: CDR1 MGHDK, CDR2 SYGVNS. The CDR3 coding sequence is TGTGCCAGCAGTGCGATGACAGGGCTAGCTAACTATGGCTACACCTTC. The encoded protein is CASSAMTGLANYGYTF.

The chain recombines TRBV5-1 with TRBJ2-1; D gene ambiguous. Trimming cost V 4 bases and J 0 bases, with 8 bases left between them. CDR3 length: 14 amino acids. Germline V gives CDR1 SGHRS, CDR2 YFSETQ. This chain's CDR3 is CASSPGSSYNEQFF. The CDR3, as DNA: TGCGCCAGCAGCCCCGGTAGCTCCTACAATGAGCAGTTCTTC.

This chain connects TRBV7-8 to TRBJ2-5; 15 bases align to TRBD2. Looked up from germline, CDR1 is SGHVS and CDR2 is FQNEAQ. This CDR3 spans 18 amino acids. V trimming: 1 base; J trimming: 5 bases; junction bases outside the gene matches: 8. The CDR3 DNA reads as TGTGCCAGCAGCTTAGAGGGTTTGGGACTAGCGGGAGGCGAGACCCAGTACTTC. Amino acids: CASSLEGLGLAGGETQYF.

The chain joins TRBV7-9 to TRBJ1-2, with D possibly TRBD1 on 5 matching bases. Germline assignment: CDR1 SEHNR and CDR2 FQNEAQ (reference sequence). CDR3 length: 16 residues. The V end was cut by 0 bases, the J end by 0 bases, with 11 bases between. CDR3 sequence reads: CASSLAGTGANYGYTF. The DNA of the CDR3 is TGTGCCAGCAGCTTAGCTGGTACAGGAGCTAACTATGGCTACACCTTC.

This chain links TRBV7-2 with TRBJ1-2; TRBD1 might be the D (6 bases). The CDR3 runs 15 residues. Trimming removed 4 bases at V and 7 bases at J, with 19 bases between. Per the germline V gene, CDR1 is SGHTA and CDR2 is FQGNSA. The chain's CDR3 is CASSSLGAAYIGYTF. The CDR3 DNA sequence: TGTGCCAGCAGCTCACTGGGGGCAGCCTATATTGGCTACACCTTC. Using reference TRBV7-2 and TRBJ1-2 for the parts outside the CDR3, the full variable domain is GAGVSQSPSNKVTEKGKDVELRCDPISGHTALYWYRQSLGQGLEFLIYFQGNSAPDKSGLPSDRFSAERTGGSVSTLTIQRTQQEDSAVYLCASSSLGAAYIGYTFGSGTRLTVV.

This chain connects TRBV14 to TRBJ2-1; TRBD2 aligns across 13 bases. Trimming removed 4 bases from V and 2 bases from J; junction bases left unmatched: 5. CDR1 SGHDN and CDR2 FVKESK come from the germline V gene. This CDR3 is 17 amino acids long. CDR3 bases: TGTGCCAGCAGCCCCCGTGGACTAGCGGGAGCCTACAATGAGCAGTTCTTC. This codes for CASSPRGLAGAYNEQFF.

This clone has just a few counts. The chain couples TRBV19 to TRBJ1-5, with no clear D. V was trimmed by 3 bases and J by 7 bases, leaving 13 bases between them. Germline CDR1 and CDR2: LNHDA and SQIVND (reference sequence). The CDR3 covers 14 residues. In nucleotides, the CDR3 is TGTGCCAGTAGTATGTCCGGGATCGGGCAGCCCCAGCATTTT. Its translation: CASSMSGIGQPQHF.

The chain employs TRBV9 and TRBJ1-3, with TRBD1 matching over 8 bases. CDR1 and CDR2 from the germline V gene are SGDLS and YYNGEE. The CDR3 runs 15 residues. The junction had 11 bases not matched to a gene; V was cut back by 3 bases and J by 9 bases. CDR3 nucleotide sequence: TGTGCCAGCAGCGACTTAGGACAGGGAAAGGCCACCATATATTTT. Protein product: CASSDLGQGKATIYF.

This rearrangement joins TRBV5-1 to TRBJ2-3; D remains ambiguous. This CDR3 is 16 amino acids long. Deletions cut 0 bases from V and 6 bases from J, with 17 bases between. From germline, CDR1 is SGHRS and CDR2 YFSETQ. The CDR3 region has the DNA TGCGCCAGCAGCTTGGGTAGTACCGCAATAATGGATACGCAGTATTTT. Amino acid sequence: CASSLGSTAIMDTQYF.

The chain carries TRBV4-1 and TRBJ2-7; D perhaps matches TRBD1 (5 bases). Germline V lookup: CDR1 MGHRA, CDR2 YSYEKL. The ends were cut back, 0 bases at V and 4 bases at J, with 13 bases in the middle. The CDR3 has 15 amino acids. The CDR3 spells CASSQETRVIYEQYF. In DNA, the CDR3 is TGCGCCAGCAGCCAAGAGACCAGGGTGATATACGAGCAGTACTTC.

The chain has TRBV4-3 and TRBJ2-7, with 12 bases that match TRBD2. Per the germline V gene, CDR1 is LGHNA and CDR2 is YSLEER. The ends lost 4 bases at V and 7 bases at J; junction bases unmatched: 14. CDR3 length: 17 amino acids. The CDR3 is CASSPSPASGRAWEQYF. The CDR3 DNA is TGCGCCAGCAGCCCCTCTCCGGCTAGCGGGAGGGCGTGGGAGCAGTACTTC.

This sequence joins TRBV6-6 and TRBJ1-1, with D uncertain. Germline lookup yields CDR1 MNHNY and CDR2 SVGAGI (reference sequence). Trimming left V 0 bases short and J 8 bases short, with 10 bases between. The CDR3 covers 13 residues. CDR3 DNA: TGTGCCAGCAGTTACTCGCCGAACAGAGAAGCTTTCTTT. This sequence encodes CASSYSPNREAFF.

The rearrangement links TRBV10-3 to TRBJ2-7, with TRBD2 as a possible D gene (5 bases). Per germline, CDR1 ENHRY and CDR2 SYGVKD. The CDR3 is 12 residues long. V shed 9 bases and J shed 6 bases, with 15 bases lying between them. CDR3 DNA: TGTGCCATTCGGGGTCTCCCTGGCGAGCAGTACTTC. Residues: CAIRGLPGEQYF.

The CDR3 here is CASSIVGGNQPQHF. The CDR3 DNA reads TGTGCCAGTAGTATAGTAGGGGGCAATCAGCCCCAGCATTTT. The genes are TRBV19 and TRBJ1-5, with D maybe TRBD1 (5 bases). V lost 1 base and J 2 bases, leaving 6 bases between the germline ends. CDR3 length: 14 residues. The V gene's germline CDR1 is LNHDA and CDR2 SQIVND (reference sequence). Drawing the rest from reference TRBV19 and TRBJ1-5, the complete variable domain is DGGITQSPKYLFRKEGQNVTLSCEQNLNHDAMYWYRQDPGQGLRLIYYSQIVNDFQKGDIAEGYSVSREKKESFPLTVTSAQKNPTAFYLCASSIVGGNQPQHFGDGTRLSIL.

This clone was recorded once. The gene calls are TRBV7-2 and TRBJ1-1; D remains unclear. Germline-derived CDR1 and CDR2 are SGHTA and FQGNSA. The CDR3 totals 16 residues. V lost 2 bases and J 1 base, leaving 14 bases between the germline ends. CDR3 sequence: CASSLLGRLENTEAFF. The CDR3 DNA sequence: TGTGCCAGCAGCTTATTGGGGAGATTGGAGAACACTGAAGCTTTCTTT. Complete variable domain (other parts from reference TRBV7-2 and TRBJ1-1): GAGVSQSPSNKVTEKGKDVELRCDPISGHTALYWYRQSLGQGLEFLIYFQGNSAPDKSGLPSDRFSAERTGGSVSTLTIQRTQQEDSAVYLCASSLLGRLENTEAFFGQGTRLTVV.

CDR3 sequence: CASSPPGTDTQYF. CDR3 bases: TGTGCCAGCAGCCCCCCGGGCACAGATACGCAGTATTTT. The genes are TRBV28 and TRBJ2-3, with D hard to call. V was cut by 6 bases and J by 1 base, with 8 bases left in between. The CDR3 totals 13 residues. Per the germline V gene, CDR1 is MDHEN and CDR2 is SYDVKM.

The CDR3 DNA sequence: TGTGCCAGCAGTTTGGGACAGGTCTACGAGCAGTACTTC. Translated: CASSLGQVYEQYF. This sequence joins TRBV27 and TRBJ2-7; TRBD1 matches 8 bases. The CDR3 loop spans 13 amino acids. V lost 3 bases, J lost 3 bases, and 1 base stayed unmatched. Germline V gene sequence: CDR1 MNHEY, CDR2 SMNVEV (reference sequence).

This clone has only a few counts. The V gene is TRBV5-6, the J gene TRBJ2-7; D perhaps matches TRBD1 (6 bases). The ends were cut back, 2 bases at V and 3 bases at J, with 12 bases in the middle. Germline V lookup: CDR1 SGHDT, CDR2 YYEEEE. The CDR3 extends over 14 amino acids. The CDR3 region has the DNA TGTGCCAGCAGCTTCGACAGGACGGACTACGAGCAGTACTTC. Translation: CASSFDRTDYEQYF.

The CDR3, as DNA: TGTGCCAGCAGCGTAGAAGGGGCAGGACTAGTAGCCTACGAGCAGTACTTC. Translated: CASSVEGAGLVAYEQYF. The V and J genes are TRBV9 and TRBJ2-7; 7 bases line up with TRBD2. Trimming removed 0 bases from V and 2 bases from J; junction bases left unmatched: 11. The CDR3 has 17 amino acids. Germline V lookup: CDR1 SGDLS, CDR2 YYNGEE. Combining the CDR3 with reference TRBV9 and TRBJ2-7 gives the whole variable domain DSGVTQTPKHLITATGQRVTLRCSPRSGDLSVYWYQQSLDQGLQFLIQYYNGEERAKGNILERFSAQQFPDLHSELNLSSLELGDSALYFCASSVEGAGLVAYEQYFGPGTRLTVT.